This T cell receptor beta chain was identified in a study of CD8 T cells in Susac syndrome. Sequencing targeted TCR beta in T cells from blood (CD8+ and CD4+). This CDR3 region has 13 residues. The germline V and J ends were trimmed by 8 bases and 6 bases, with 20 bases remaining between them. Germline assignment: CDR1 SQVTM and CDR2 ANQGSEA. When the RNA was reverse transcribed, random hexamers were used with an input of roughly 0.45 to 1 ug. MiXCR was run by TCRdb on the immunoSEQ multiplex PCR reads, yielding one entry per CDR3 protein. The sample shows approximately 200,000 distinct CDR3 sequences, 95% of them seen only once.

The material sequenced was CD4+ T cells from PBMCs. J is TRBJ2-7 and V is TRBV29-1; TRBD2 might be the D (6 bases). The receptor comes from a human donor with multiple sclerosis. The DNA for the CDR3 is TGCAGCTCTCGAAACGGCGGGGAGCCCGAGCAGTACTTC. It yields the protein CSSRNGGEPEQYF.